This T cell receptor (beta chain) was obtained from a study of T-cell memory formation after mild COVID-19. About the study: TCR clusters were mostly confined to one donor each.

V was cut by 8 bases and J by 4 bases, with 13 bases left in between. CDR3 size: 13 residues. TCRdb independently ran MiXCR on the 5' RACE reads; one entry per CDR3 protein. The sample includes fewer than 550,000 distinct CDR3 sequences, around 20% seen only once; the top ten take 7.5% to 9.5%. Source material: PBMCs or a T cell subset sorted from them (not recorded which). The chain combines TRBV12-3 or TRBV12-4 with TRBJ2-3; D perhaps matches TRBD1 (5 bases). The TCR sequence derives from an adult woman who had mild COVID-19 (a few samples of this study predate the infection). Cell type and time point are not known. This CDR3 reads CASGRGSADTQYF. CDR3 DNA: TGTGCCAGCGGAAGGGGATCGGCAGATACGCAGTATTTT.